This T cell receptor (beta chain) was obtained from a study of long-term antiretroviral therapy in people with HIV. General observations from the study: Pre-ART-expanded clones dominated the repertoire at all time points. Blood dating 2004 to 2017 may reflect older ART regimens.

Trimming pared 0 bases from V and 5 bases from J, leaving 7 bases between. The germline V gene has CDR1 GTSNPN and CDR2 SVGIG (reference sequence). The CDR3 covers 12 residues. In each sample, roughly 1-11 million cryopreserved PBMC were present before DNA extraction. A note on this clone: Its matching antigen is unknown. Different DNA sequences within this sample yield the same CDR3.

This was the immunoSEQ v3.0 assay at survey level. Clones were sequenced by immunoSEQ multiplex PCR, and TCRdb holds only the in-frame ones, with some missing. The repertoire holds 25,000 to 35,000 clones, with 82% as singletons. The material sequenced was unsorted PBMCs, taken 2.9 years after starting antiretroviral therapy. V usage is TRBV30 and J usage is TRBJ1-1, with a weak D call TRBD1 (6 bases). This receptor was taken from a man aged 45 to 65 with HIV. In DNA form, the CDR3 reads TGTGCCTGGAGTGTAGGGGGGACTGAAGCTTTCTTT. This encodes CAWSVGGTEAFF.